This T cell receptor beta chain originates from a study of T cell changes during pregnancy in multiple sclerosis. Some clones are missing from TCRdb's copy, which holds only in-frame ones; the method was immunoSEQ multiplex PCR. This sample has under 15,000 clones; roughly 94% occur once, and the top ten carry almost 0.3%. V dropped 2 bases and J dropped 0 bases, with 16 bases sitting between them. The CDR3 has 18 amino acids. Germline-derived CDR1 and CDR2 are SGHVS and FQNEAQ. This rearrangement joins TRBV7-8 to TRBJ2-2, with D maybe TRBD2 (5 bases). The clonotype was recovered from a female donor with multiple sclerosis, enrolled in a pregnancy study. The sequencing here drew on CD4+ T cells from peripheral blood mononuclear cells, taken before pregnancy. CDR3 sequence reads: CASSLTRAIGSNTGELFF. The CDR3 DNA reads TGTGCCAGCAGCTTAACTAGGGCGATTGGATCGAACACCGGGGAGCTGTTTTTT.